The following is a T cell receptor beta chain sequence with its context. Its antigen is still unknown. Produced via immunoSEQ multiplex PCR; TCRdb's table is partial and in-frame only. This table has more than 50,000 clones, less than 90% appearing once. Baseline was the first blood sampling point, followed by cycle 4 day 1 and cycle 7 day 1. The record originates from a study of OX40 agonist ivuxolimab in advanced cancers. Findings and limits, study-wide: Low normalized clonal expansion also occurred in some nonresponding patients. In the 0.1-3.0 mg/kg groups, partial responders showed among the lowest expansion.

CDR1 is MNHEY and CDR2 is SVGAGI in the germline V gene. The trim removed 6 bases at V and 4 bases at J, leaving 9 bases unmatched. This CDR3 is 15 amino acids long. The rearrangement joins TRBV6-5 to TRBJ1-3, with 7 bases that match TRBD1. The input for sequencing was CD4+ or CD8+ T cells sorted from blood, taken in a trial of the OX40 agonist ivuxolimab. This clonotype was sampled from an adult with an advanced solid tumor such as melanoma, head and neck, liver or kidney cancer. The CDR3 region is CASSRFGTEGNTIYF. In nucleotides, the CDR3 is TGTGCCAGCAGCCGATTCGGGACAGAAGGAAACACCATATATTTT.